The TCR beta chain under discussion was sequenced for a study of blood T cells in healthy people across ages. Overall study: Template switching caught about one barcoded beta molecule for each two T cells. Study observations and caveats: The diversity estimates, figures obtained from one million T cells, were considered underestimates.

A second PCR, run for about 6 to 12 cycles, used a sample-barcoded 5' primer plus a J-beta primer mix. TCRdb redid the calling of the 5' RACE reads with MiXCR, one entry per CDR3 protein. The sample carries about 1.6 million distinct CDR3 sequences, roughly a third recorded once. Germline CDR1 and CDR2: ENHRY and SYGVKD. This CDR3 has 12 amino acids. V was pared by 6 bases and J by 5 bases, with 10 bases between. Points on this clonotype: Its antigen remains unidentified.

Samples each yielded at least 5.5 micrograms of total RNA. The TCR originated in a woman aged 30 to 39 in good health. The V and J genes are TRBV10-3 and TRBJ1-2, with D perhaps matching TRBD1 (6 bases). The specimen sequenced was blood. This CDR3 is CAIRATGYGYTF. CDR3 DNA: TGTGCCATCAGAGCTACAGGGTATGGCTACACCTTC.